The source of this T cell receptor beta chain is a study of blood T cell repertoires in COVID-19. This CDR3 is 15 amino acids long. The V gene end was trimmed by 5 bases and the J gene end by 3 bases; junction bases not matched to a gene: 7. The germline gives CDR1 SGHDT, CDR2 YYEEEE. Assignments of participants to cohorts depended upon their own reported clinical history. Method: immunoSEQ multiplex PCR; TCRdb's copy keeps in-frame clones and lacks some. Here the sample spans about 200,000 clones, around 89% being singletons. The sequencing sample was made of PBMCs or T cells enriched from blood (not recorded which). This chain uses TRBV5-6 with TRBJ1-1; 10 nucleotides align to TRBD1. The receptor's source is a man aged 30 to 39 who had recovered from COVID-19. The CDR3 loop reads CASRPGGTGDTEAFF. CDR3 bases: TGTGCCAGCAGGCCAGGCGGGACAGGGGACACTGAAGCTTTCTTT.